The 11 T cell receptor beta chains presented below share a single source sample, sequenced in a study of T-cell memory formation after mild COVID-19. TCRdb passed the 5' RACE reads through MiXCR, listing each CDR3 protein once. The sample shows approximately 570,000 distinct CDR3 sequences, approximately 19% of them seen only once. Source material: PBMCs or a T cell subset sorted from them (not recorded which). The source is an adult woman who had mild COVID-19 (a few samples of this study predate the infection). Cell type and time point are not known.

The table lists this clonotype with a few counts. J is TRBJ2-1 and V is TRBV2; possible D gene TRBD1, 5 bases. The V end was cut by 1 base, the J end by 6 bases, with 13 bases between. This CDR3 contains 15 residues. Germline CDR1 SNHLY, CDR2 FYNNEI. For the CDR3, the DNA is TGTGCCAGCAGTGAAGGGGCAGGGAAACTCAATGAGCAGTTCTTC. Translated, it gives CASSEGAGKLNEQFF.

This sequence joins TRBV5-4 and TRBJ2-2; possible D gene TRBD2, 5 bases. The length of the CDR3 is 14 residues. V lost 4 bases and J 5 bases, leaving 12 bases between the germline ends. Germline CDR1 and CDR2: SGHNT and YYREEE (reference sequence). In DNA, the CDR3 is TGTGCCAGCAGCCAACTAGAGGGTACCGGGGAGCTGTTTTTT. Translating it yields CASSQLEGTGELFF.

The chain carries TRBV5-4 and TRBJ2-5; D assignment may be TRBD1 or TRBD2 (6 bases each). CDR3 size: 13 residues. From germline, CDR1 is SGHNT and CDR2 YYREEE (reference sequence). Trimming pared 1 base from V and 4 bases from J, leaving 8 bases between. CDR3 protein: CASSLKGGETQYF. As DNA, the CDR3 is TGTGCCAGCAGCTTGAAGGGGGGAGAGACCCAGTACTTC.

A few counts support this clonotype. CDR3 bases: TGTGCCACCGGGGGACACAATGAGCAGTTCTTC. Its translation is CATGGHNEQFF. J is TRBJ2-1 and V is TRBV10-3; maybe TRBD2 (6 bases). The germline gives CDR1 ENHRY, CDR2 SYGVKD. V gave up 10 bases and J gave up 5 bases, with 9 bases separating them. The CDR3 spans 11 residues.

This clonotype came up a few times. The rearrangement links TRBV4-2 to TRBJ2-7, with TRBD1 identical over 9 bases. The CDR3 spans 20 residues. V gave up 0 bases and J gave up 5 bases; unmatched junction bases: 20. CDR1 is LGHNA, CDR2 YNFKEQ, per germline. The CDR3 sequence is CASSQEGGKDAGTGKDEQYF. The CDR3 coding sequence is TGTGCCAGCAGCCAAGAGGGTGGTAAGGACGCCGGGACAGGGAAGGACGAGCAGTACTTC.

The chain employs TRBV24-1 and TRBJ1-5; no definite D call. V was shortened by 0 bases and J by 4 bases, with 6 bases between the two germline ends. The length of the CDR3 is 14 residues. Germline-derived CDR1 and CDR2 are KGHDR and SFDVKD. This CDR3 is CATSDLRQNQPQHF. The CDR3 DNA is TGTGCCACCAGTGATTTGAGGCAGAATCAGCCCCAGCATTTT.

This clonotype has ten or more counts. The rearrangement links TRBV12-3 or TRBV12-4 to TRBJ2-7, with 7 bases fitting TRBD1. The CDR3 consists of 13 residues. J was trimmed by 7 bases and V by 5 bases; bases with no gene match: 8. The chain's CDR3 is CASSTGTAWEQYF. The CDR3 DNA sequence: TGTGCCAGCAGTACCGGGACAGCGTGGGAGCAGTACTTC.

The rearrangement links TRBV11-2 to TRBJ2-7; 7 positions match TRBD1. The CDR3 covers 14 residues. In germline, CDR1 is SGHAT, CDR2 FQNNGV. V lost 5 bases and J lost 4; bases outside the gene matches: 8. CDR3 bases: TGTGCCAGCAGCGAGACGACAGGGTGGTACGAGCAGTACTTC. Translating it yields CASSETTGWYEQYF.

J is TRBJ1-2 and V is TRBV12-3 or TRBV12-4, with 10 bases lining up with TRBD1. The CDR3 length is 13 residues. Trimming removed 5 bases from V and 7 bases from J; junction bases left unmatched: 4. The CDR3 loop reads CASSETGGGGYTF. DNA of the CDR3: TGTGCCAGCAGTGAGACAGGGGGCGGTGGCTACACCTTC.

The chain is built from TRBV30 and TRBJ2-3; no reliable D call. Trimming stripped 2 bases from V and 3 bases from J, with 6 bases between. CDR3 length equals 12 residues. Germline CDR1 and CDR2: GTSNPN and SVGIG (reference sequence). The chain's CDR3 is CAWSPVTDTQYF. DNA for the CDR3: TGTGCCTGGAGTCCAGTAACAGATACGCAGTATTTT. The full variable domain, with the rest looked up from reference TRBV30 and TRBJ2-3, is SQTIHQWPATLVQPVGSPLSLECTVEGTSNPNLYWYRQAAGRGLQLLFYSVGIGQISSEVPQNLSASRPQDRQFILSSKKLLLSDSGFYLCAWSPVTDTQYFGPGTRLTVL.

The chain employs TRBV28 and TRBJ2-7, with a tentative D call TRBD2 (6 bases). This CDR3 has 14 residues. Trimming shortened V by 2 bases and J by 3 bases, and 11 bases separated the two germline ends. Germline CDR1 reads MDHEN; CDR2 reads SYDVKM. CDR3 loop: CASSLGGTFYEQYF. The CDR3 coding sequence is TGTGCCAGCAGTTTAGGGGGGACCTTCTACGAGCAGTACTTC.